This is a list of T cell receptor beta chains from one sample in a study of blood T cell repertoires in COVID-19. Profiled with immunoSEQ multiplex PCR; TCRdb holds only in-frame clones, not every one. Seen here are some 160,000 clones, 79% observed once, and the top ten hold about 20%. The material sequenced was PBMCs or T cells enriched from blood (not recorded which). The receptors shown here come from a woman aged 65 to 85 in a cohort exposed to, infected with or recovered from COVID-19 (not recorded which). Both conserved end residues are part of each CDR3. Part of the rows lack a size; the others show once, few, many or a class for expanded clones.

V	size	J	CDR3
TRBV19	few	TRBJ1-5	CASSTREDRIHQPQHF
TRBV27	once	TRBJ1-2	CASGGTGGGNGYTF
TRBV9	-	TRBJ2-7	CASSSRGGDGEQYF
TRBV27	few	TRBJ1-2	CATLAGTGVGYTF
TRBV7-9	-	TRBJ1-2	CASSLGWTGYGYTF
TRBV5-6	few	TRBJ1-6	CASSQTGSGSPLHF
TRBV18	-	TRBJ1-1	CASLPGTGGGTEAFF
TRBV4-2	-	TRBJ2-4	CASSQELAGFKNIQYF
TRBV6-5	-	TRBJ2-2	CASSRRDAGELFF
TRBV12-3/TRBV12-4	few	TRBJ2-1	CASTLYSGRLFF
TRBV6-5	-	TRBJ1-3	CASSLIGSGNTIYF
TRBV7-2	few	TRBJ1-1	CATGRAKPSEAFF
TRBV10-3	-	TRBJ2-1	CAISEMTSYNEQFF
TRBV18	-	TRBJ2-2	CASSPGVGELFF
TRBV7-3	-	TRBJ2-1	CASSFPGGEQFF
TRBV5-1	-	TRBJ2-7	CASSSLGGLLSYEQYF
TRBV3-1/TRBV3-2	-	TRBJ2-3	CASSQLLQSTDTQYF
TRBV11-2	-	TRBJ2-7	CASSPRRSGRGVDEQYF
TRBV6-5	-	TRBJ2-4	CASSYDGTKNIQYF
TRBV28	-	TRBJ1-1	CASSLLGESAFF
TRBV6-6	once	TRBJ1-1	CASSLAGVGYEAFF
TRBV6-6	once	TRBJ1-5	CASRSSGEAQPQHF
TRBV27	-	TRBJ2-3	CASSLGGRPSDTQYF
TRBV11-2	-	TRBJ2-1	CASSANMPGEQFF
TRBV28	-	TRBJ2-7	CASSSGEGAYEQYF
TRBV7-9	-	TRBJ1-5	CASSKTGSMDQPQHF
TRBV6-5	-	TRBJ1-2	CASTTVPYGYTF
TRBV7-9	few	TRBJ2-7	CASSLVSMVQYF